A single sample is the source of the 10 T cell receptor beta chains below, sequenced in a study of blood T cell repertoires in COVID-19. Sequencing used immunoSEQ multiplex PCR; TCRdb keeps in-frame clones, though not all of them. The sample includes roughly 670,000 clones, 90% of them seen just once. Sequencing was performed on peripheral blood. These receptors all stem from a woman between 18 and 29 years old with acute or convalescent COVID-19.

This rearrangement joins TRBV14 to TRBJ2-7, with TRBD1 as a possible D gene (5 bases). CDR3 length: 17 amino acids. The V gene lost 0 bases and the J gene lost 2 bases, with 17 bases spanning the gap. Germline V gene sequence: CDR1 SGHDN, CDR2 FVKESK. CDR3 nucleotide sequence: TGTGCCAGCAGCCAAGACCGGACGACAGCACCAACCTACGAGCAGTACTTC. Translated: CASSQDRTTAPTYEQYF.

The chain joins TRBV23-1 to TRBJ2-7, with TRBD1 matching 7 bases. TRBV23-1 is an ORF, and what it does is uncertain. Germline trimming cut 3 bases from V and 3 bases from J; bases unmatched to any gene: 2. The CDR3 extends over 13 amino acids. CDR3 in amino acids: CASSQGQSYEQYF. As DNA, the CDR3 is TGCGCCAGCAGTCAGGGACAGAGCTACGAGCAGTACTTC.

The chain uses TRBV18 and TRBJ1-1, with 11 bases fitting TRBD1. CDR3 length: 14 residues. CDR1 and CDR2 from the germline V gene are KGHSH and LQKENI. Trimming took 3 bases from V and 11 from J; bases not matched to a gene: 8. CDR3 region: CASSPLGQGAGAFF. The CDR3 DNA reads as TGTGCCAGCTCACCTCTAGGACAGGGGGCTGGTGCTTTCTTT.

The rearrangement joins TRBV2 to TRBJ2-2; 8 bases fit TRBD2. Germline CDR1 reads SNHLY; CDR2 reads FYNNEI. The CDR3 has 15 amino acids. J lost 3 bases, V lost 8 bases, and 8 bases had no gene match. The CDR3 DNA is TGTGCCAGCTTGGCTGAGGGACTAGACACCGGGGAGCTGTTTTTT. Protein product: CASLAEGLDTGELFF.

The chain links TRBV5-1 to TRBJ2-2, with TRBD1 matching 8 bases. The V gene end was trimmed by 0 bases and the J gene end by 7 bases; junction bases not matched to a gene: 11. This CDR3 is 17 amino acids long. Germline loops: CDR1 SGHRS, CDR2 YFSETQ. DNA of the CDR3: TGCGCCAGCAGCTTGGTAGTACGGCAGGGGGCCCACGGGGAGCTGTTTTTT. Translating it yields CASSLVVRQGAHGELFF.

This chain links TRBV6-1 with TRBJ1-2, with 8 bases identical to TRBD1. The length of the CDR3 is 14 residues. Unmatched junction bases numbered 7, after V lost 2 bases and J lost 8 bases. CDR1 is MNHNS and CDR2 is SASEGT in the germline V gene. The DNA for the CDR3 is TGTGCCAGCAGTGAACACGGGACAGGTGGCGGCTACACCTTC. This translates into CASSEHGTGGGYTF.

The chain links TRBV19 to TRBJ1-5; no clear D. Germline V gene data show CDR1 as LNHDA and CDR2 as SQIVND (reference sequence). The CDR3 is made up of 15 amino acids. V shed 6 bases and J shed 2 bases, with 14 bases lying between them. CDR3 sequence (DNA): TGTGCCAGTAGAGAGGCTCAGTGGGGCAATCAGCCCCAGCATTTT. It translates to CASREAQWGNQPQHF.

The V gene is TRBV6-5, the J gene TRBJ2-7, with D unresolved. The CDR3 is made up of 11 amino acids. The germline V and J ends were trimmed by 8 bases and 6 bases, with 11 bases remaining between them. The germline V gene has CDR1 MNHEY and CDR2 SVGAGI. As DNA, the CDR3 is TGTGCCAGCCCTTCCTGGCCCGAGCAGTACTTC. Protein product: CASPSWPEQYF.

V and J are TRBV6-6 and TRBJ2-7; possible D gene TRBD2, 6 bases. CDR3 size: 15 residues. From germline, CDR1 is MNHNY and CDR2 SVGAGI (reference sequence). The V end lost 2 bases, the J end lost 0 bases, and 11 bases lay between the germline ends. CDR3 DNA: TGTGCCAGCAGTTACCCCCAGGACTACTCCTACGAGCAGTACTTC. It yields the protein CASSYPQDYSYEQYF.

The chain employs TRBV4-1 and TRBJ2-5, with a weak D call TRBD2 (6 bases). The CDR3 contains 16 residues. The germline V gene encodes CDR1 MGHRA and CDR2 YSYEKL. Deletions cut 1 base from V and 2 bases from J, with 14 bases between. The CDR3 reads CASSQGLLASQETQYF. Here the CDR3 DNA reads TGCGCCAGCAGCCAAGGCCTCCTAGCGTCACAAGAGACCCAGTACTTC.